This passage covers 2 T cell receptor beta chains from one sample sequenced in a study of blood T cells in healthy people across ages. A second PCR, run for about 6 to 12 cycles, used a sample-barcoded 5' primer plus a J-beta primer mix. TCRdb itself ran the 5' RACE reads through MiXCR, one entry per CDR3 protein. This sample has roughly 800,000 distinct CDR3 sequences; roughly 50% occur once, and the top ten carry around 41%. Input material: blood. The origin of the receptors is an elderly man in good health.

This clonotype was picked up a small number of times. This rearrangement joins TRBV25-1 to TRBJ1-2, with TRBD1 as a possible D gene (6 bases). Trimming stripped 4 bases from V and 8 bases from J, with 8 bases between. There are 11 residues in the CDR3. Germline V lookup: CDR1 MGHDK, CDR2 SYGVNS. DNA for the CDR3: TGTGCCAGCAGTGGGACAGTCGGCTACACCTTC. It codes for CASSGTVGYTF.

V gene TRBV24-1 combines with J gene TRBJ1-5; no definite D call. CDR3 length: 12 amino acids. V gave up 3 bases and J gave up 4 bases, with 3 bases separating them. Germline CDR1 is KGHDR and CDR2 is SFDVKD. CDR3 sequence: CATSDRNQPQHF. The CDR3 nucleotides are TGTGCCACCAGTGATAGGAATCAGCCCCAGCATTTT.